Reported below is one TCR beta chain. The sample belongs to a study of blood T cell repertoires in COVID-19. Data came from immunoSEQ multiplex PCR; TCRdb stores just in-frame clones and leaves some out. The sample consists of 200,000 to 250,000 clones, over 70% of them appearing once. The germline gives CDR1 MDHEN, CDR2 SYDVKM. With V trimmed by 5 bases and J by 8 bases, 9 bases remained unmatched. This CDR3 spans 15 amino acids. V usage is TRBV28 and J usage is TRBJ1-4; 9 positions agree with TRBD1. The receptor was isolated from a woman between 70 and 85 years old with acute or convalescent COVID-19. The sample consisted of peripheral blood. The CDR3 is CASSLQTGGGEKLFF. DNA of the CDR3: TGTGCCAGCAGTCTACAGACAGGGGGAGGGGAAAAACTGTTTTTT.